The clone carrying this T cell receptor (beta chain) was detected a few times. What it binds is not known. Healthy Caucasians alone served as donors. This record comes from a study of identical twins. TCRdb recomputed calls from the 5' RACE reads with MiXCR, one row per CDR3 protein. The data show about 530,000 distinct CDR3 sequences, around 20% seen once. Study results and limitations: The study found that models underestimated out-of-frame TCR alpha sharing in monozygotic twins. The authors noted that invariant MAIT and iNKT cells could partly confound zero-insertion analyses.

These records were also assigned to another study, of yellow fever vaccine responses in identical twins.

The sequence came from a woman under 30 in good health. The material sequenced was CD4+ T cells sorted from blood.

For the CDR3, the DNA is TGTGCCAGCAGTTACTCCCGGTCGGCTAGCGGGAGGGCCGGCGAGCAGTACTTC. As protein: CASSYSRSASGRAGEQYF. J is TRBJ2-7 and V is TRBV6-5; 12 positions match TRBD2. This CDR3 contains 18 residues. Germline V gives CDR1 MNHEY, CDR2 SVGAGI. The ends lost 0 bases at V and 6 bases at J; junction bases unmatched: 12.